A selection of T cell receptor beta chains follows, all from one sample in a study of T cell responses to AZD1222 COVID-19 vaccine. The table came from immunoSEQ multiplex PCR; TCRdb's copy has only in-frame clones and leaves some out. The sample carries about 130,000 clones, roughly 87% recorded once. Sequencing used peripheral blood, obtained on day 0 of AZD1222 vaccination. The receptors derive from an adult in good health. Each CDR3 is given with its conserved first and last residue. The D gene is left open where the match is weak. Clone size is stated in some rows and not others, as once, few, many or a class when expanded.

TRBV5-1	NA	NA	TRBJ1-1	CASSLRGIDTEAFF	TGCGCCAGCAGCTTGCGGGGAATAGACACTGAAGCTTTCTTT
TRBV28	NA	NA	TRBJ2-7	CATWTGSSYEQYF	TGTGCCACCTGGACGGGAAGCTCCTACGAGCAGTACTTC
TRBV11-1	NA	NA	TRBJ1-2	CASSLTGAYGYTF	TGTGCCAGCAGCTTAACCGGGGCATATGGCTACACCTTC
TRBV9	NA	NA	TRBJ1-4	CASSVGISGQGLGEKLFF	TGTGCCAGCAGCGTAGGAATAAGTGGGCAGGGGCTAGGAGAAAAACTGTTTTTT
TRBV28	TRBD2	once	TRBJ2-5	CASRPGGETQYF	TGTGCCAGCAGACCGGGGGGGGAGACCCAGTACTTC
TRBV21-1	NA	NA	TRBJ2-7	CASSKGGESSPNLDYEQYF	TGTGCCAGCAGCAAAGGTGGGGAGAGCAGCCCGAACCTTGACTACGAGCAGTACTTC
TRBV24-1	NA	NA	TRBJ2-2	CATSDTTGRATGELFF	TGTGCCACCAGTGACACGACAGGGAGGGCGACCGGGGAGCTGTTTTTT
TRBV6-5	NA	NA	TRBJ2-4	CASRDTTPNIQYF	TGTGCCAGCAGGGACACAACCCCAAACATTCAGTACTTC
TRBV7-2	NA	NA	TRBJ1-2	CASSLAVQGRGYTF	TGTGCCAGCAGCTTAGCGGTTCAGGGGAGGGGCTACACCTTC
TRBV4-2	NA	NA	TRBJ2-2	CATGVNTGELFF	TGTGCCACGGGGGTCAACACCGGGGAGCTGTTTTTT
TRBV15	TRBD1	NA	TRBJ2-7	CATSRGQGAMYEQYF	TGTGCCACCAGCAGGGGACAGGGGGCGATGTACGAGCAGTACTTC
TRBV5-1	TRBD1	NA	TRBJ1-2	CASSLGGGSGYTF	TGCGCCAGCAGCTTGGGAGGGGGCAGTGGCTACACCTTC
TRBV6-5	TRBD1	NA	TRBJ2-1	CASTRPGQGIYEQFF	TGTGCCAGCACGCGACCGGGACAGGGGATCTACGAGCAGTTCTTC
TRBV11-2	NA	NA	TRBJ2-7	CASSPQPRGAYRSYEQYF	TGTGCCAGCAGCCCCCAACCCCGGGGCGCATACCGGTCCTACGAGCAGTACTTC
TRBV10-3	NA	NA	TRBJ1-3	CAISESGRGTGNTIYF	TGTGCCATCAGTGAGTCGGGGAGGGGCACTGGAAACACCATATATTTT
TRBV7-3	NA	few	TRBJ1-2	CASSLRPGASNYGYTF	TGTGCCAGCAGCTTAAGGCCAGGGGCGAGTAACTATGGCTACACCTTC
TRBV25-1	TRBD1	NA	TRBJ1-5	CASSSGGLGNQPQHF	TGTGCCAGCAGTTCAGGGGGTCTTGGCAATCAGCCCCAGCATTTT
TRBV5-4	TRBD1	NA	TRBJ2-3	CASSLTGADTQYF	TGTGCCAGCAGCTTGACAGGGGCAGATACGCAGTATTTT
TRBV28	TRBD1	once	TRBJ1-3	CASSLDRAGNTIYF	TGTGCCAGCAGTCTAGACAGGGCTGGAAACACCATATATTTT
TRBV30	TRBD1	NA	TRBJ2-1	CAWSPLGGQYNEQFF	TGTGCCTGGAGTCCCCTTGGGGGACAGTACAATGAGCAGTTCTTC
TRBV11-2	NA	NA	TRBJ2-2	CASSLEQTGAELFF	TGTGCCAGCAGCTTAGAGCAAACGGGGGCCGAGCTGTTTTTT
TRBV29-1	NA	few	TRBJ2-2	CSAKVTGELFF	TGCAGCGCTAAGGTCACCGGGGAGCTGTTTTTT
TRBV13	TRBD2	NA	TRBJ2-5	CASTPGLAQETQYF	TGTGCCAGCACCCCGGGACTAGCCCAAGAGACCCAGTACTTC
TRBV5-1	NA	NA	TRBJ1-5	CASSLAGEQPQHF	TGCGCCAGCAGCCTGGCAGGGGAACAGCCCCAGCATTTT